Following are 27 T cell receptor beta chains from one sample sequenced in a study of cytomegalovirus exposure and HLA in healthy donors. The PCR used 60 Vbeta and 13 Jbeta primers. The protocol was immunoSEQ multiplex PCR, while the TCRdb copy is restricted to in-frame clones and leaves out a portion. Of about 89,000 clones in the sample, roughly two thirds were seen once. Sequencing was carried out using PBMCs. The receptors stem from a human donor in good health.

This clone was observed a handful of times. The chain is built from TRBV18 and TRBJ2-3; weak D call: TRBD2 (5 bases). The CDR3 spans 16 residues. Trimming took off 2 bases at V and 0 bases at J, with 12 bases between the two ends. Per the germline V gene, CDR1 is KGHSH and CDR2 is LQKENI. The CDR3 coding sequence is TGTGCCAGCTCACCAATAACGGGATTTAGCACAGATACGCAGTATTTT. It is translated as CASSPITGFSTDTQYF.

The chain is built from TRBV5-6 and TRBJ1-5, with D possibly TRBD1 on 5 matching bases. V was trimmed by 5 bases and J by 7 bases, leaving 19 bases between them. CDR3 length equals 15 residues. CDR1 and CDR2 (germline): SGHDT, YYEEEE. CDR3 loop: CASSSDPGGGQPQHF. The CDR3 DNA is TGTGCCAGCAGTTCGGACCCCGGGGGAGGGCAGCCCCAGCATTTT. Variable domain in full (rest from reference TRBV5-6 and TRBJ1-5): DAGVTQSPTHLIKTRGQQVTLRCSPKSGHDTVSWYQQALGQGPQFIFQYYEEEERQRGNFPDRFSGHQFPNYSSELNVNALLLGDSALYLCASSSDPGGGQPQHFGDGTRLSIL.

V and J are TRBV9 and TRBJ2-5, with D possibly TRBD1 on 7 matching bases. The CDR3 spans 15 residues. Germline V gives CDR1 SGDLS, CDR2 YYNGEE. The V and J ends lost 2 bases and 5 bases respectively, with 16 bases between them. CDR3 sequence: CASSVAPGGLETQYF. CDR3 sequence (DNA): TGTGCCAGCAGCGTGGCCCCAGGGGGGTTGGAGACCCAGTACTTC.

Here the CDR3 reads CASSQDVWQAEAFF. The CDR3, as DNA: TGCGCCAGCAGCCAAGATGTGTGGCAGGCTGAAGCTTTCTTT. The V call is TRBV4-3, the J call TRBJ1-1; D is ambiguous. V lost 0 bases to trimming and J lost 6 bases, with 11 bases between them. CDR1 is LGHNA and CDR2 is YSLEER in the germline V gene. The CDR3 length is 14 residues.

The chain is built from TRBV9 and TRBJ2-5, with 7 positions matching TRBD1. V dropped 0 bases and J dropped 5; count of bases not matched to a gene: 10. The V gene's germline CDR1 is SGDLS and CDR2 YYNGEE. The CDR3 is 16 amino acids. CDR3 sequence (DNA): TGTGCCAGCAGCGTAGGTGTTAGAGACAGGGTTGAGACCCAGTACTTC. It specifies CASSVGVRDRVETQYF.

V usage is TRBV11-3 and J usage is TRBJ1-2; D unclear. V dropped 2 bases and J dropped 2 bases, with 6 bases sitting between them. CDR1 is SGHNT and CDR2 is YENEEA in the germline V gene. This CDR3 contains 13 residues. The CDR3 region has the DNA TGTGCCAGCAGCTTAAGCCCAAACTATGGCTACACCTTC. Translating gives CASSLSPNYGYTF.

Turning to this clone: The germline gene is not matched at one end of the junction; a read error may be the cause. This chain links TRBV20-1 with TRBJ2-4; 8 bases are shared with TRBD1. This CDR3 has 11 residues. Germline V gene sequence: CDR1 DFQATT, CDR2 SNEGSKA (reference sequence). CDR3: CSARDRGTGSF. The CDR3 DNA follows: TGCAGTGCTAGAGACAGGGGGACAGGTAGCTTC.

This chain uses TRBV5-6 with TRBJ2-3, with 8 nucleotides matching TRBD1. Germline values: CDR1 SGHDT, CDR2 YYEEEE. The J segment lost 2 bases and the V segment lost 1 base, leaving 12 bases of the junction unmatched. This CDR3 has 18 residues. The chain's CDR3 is CASSLLKRQGSYTDTQYF. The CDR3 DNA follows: TGTGCCAGCAGCTTGTTGAAGAGACAGGGGTCCTACACAGATACGCAGTATTTT.

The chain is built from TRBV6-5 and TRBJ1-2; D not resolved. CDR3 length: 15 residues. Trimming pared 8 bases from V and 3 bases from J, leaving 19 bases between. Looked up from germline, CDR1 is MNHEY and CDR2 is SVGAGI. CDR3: CASLPGSSSYYGYTF. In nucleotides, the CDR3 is TGTGCCAGCCTCCCCGGGAGTTCGTCATACTATGGCTACACCTTC.

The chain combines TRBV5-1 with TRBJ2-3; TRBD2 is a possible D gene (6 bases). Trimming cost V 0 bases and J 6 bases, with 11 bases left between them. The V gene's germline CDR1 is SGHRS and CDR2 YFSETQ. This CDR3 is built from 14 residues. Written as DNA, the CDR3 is TGCGCCAGCAGCTTGGACGGGGGAGGTGATACGCAGTATTTT. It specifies CASSLDGGGDTQYF. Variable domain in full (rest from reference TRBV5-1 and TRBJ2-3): KAGVTQTPRYLIKTRGQQVTLSCSPISGHRSVSWYQQTPGQGLQFLFEYFSETQRNKGNFPGRFSGRQFSNSRSEMNVSTLELGDSALYLCASSLDGGGDTQYFGPGTRLTVL.

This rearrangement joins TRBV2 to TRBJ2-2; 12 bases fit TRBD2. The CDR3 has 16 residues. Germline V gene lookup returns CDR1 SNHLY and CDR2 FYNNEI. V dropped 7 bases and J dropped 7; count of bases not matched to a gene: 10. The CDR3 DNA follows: TGTGCCAGCAAGAATTACGGGACTAGCGGGTTCGGGGAGCTGTTTTTT. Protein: CASKNYGTSGFGELFF.

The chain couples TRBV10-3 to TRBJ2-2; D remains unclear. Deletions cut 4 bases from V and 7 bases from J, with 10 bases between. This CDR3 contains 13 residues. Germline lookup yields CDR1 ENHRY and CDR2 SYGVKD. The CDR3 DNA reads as TGTGCCATCAGTGGTCCAAACGGCGGGGAGCTGTTTTTT. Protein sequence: CAISGPNGGELFF.

CDR3 sequence reads: CASSYLRSSYNSPLHF. CDR3 sequence (DNA): TGTGCCAGCAGTTACCTGAGGAGCTCCTATAATTCACCCCTCCACTTT. The genes are TRBV6-5 and TRBJ1-6; no clear D. V lost 2 bases and J lost 0, with 8 bases in between. The CDR3 covers 16 residues. Germline V gene data show CDR1 as MNHEY and CDR2 as SVGAGI.

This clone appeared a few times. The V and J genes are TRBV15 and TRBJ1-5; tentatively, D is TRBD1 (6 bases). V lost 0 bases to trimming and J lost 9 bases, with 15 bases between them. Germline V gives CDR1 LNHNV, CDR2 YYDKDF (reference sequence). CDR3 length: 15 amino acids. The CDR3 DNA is TGTGCCACCAGCAGAGAATCCGGAAAACAGGGGCCCCAGCATTTT. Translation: CATSRESGKQGPQHF.

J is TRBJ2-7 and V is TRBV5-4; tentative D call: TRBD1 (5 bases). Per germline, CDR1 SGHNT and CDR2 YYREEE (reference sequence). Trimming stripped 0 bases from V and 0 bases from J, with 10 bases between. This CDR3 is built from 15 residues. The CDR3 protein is CASSLALGLSYEQYF. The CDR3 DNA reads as TGTGCCAGCAGCTTGGCGTTGGGGCTCTCCTACGAGCAGTACTTC. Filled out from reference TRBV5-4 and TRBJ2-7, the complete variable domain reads ETGVTQSPTHLIKTRGQQVTLRCSSQSGHNTVSWYQQALGQGPQFIFQYYREEENGRGNFPPRFSGLQFPNYSSELNVNALELDDSALYLCASSLALGLSYEQYFGPGTRLTVT.

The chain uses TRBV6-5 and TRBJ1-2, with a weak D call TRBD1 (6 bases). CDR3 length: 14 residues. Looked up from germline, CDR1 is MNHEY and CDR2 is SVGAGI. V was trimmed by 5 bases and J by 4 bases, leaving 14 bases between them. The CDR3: CASSQQGIIYGYTF. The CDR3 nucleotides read TGTGCCAGCAGTCAACAGGGTATCATCTATGGCTACACCTTC.

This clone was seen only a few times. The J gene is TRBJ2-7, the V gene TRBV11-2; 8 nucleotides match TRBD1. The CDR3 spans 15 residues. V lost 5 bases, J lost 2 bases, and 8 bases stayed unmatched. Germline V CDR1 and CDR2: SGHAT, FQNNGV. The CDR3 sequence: CASSPTGTGTYEQYF. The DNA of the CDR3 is TGTGCCAGCAGCCCGACCGGGACAGGTACCTACGAGCAGTACTTC.

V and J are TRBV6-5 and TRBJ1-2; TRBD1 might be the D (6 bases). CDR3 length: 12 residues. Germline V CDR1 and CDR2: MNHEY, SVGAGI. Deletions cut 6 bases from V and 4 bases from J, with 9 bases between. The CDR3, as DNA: TGTGCCAGCAGCCCAGGGGCCTATGGCTACACCTTC. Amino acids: CASSPGAYGYTF.

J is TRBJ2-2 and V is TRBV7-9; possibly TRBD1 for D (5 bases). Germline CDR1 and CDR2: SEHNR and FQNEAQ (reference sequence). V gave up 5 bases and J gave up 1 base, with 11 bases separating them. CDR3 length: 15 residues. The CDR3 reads CASSPDSQNTGELFF. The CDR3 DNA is TGTGCCAGCAGCCCAGACAGTCAGAACACCGGGGAGCTGTTTTTT.

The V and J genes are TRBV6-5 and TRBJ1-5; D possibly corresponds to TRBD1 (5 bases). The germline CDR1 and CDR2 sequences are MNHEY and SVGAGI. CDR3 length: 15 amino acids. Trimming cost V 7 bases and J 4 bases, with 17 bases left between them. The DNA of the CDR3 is TGTGCCAGCACCGACCCCCAGGGTTGGAATCAGCCCCAGCATTTT. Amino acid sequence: CASTDPQGWNQPQHF.

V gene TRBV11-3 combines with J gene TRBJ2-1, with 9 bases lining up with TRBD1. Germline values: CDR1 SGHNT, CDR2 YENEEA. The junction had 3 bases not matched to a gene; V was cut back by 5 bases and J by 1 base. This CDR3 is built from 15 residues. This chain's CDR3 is CASSTDRGSYNEQFF. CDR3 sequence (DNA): TGTGCCAGCAGCACGGACAGGGGTTCCTACAATGAGCAGTTCTTC.

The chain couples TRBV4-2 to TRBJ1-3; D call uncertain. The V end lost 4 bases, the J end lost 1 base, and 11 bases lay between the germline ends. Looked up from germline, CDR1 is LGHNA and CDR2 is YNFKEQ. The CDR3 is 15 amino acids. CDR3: CASSPQVTSGNTIYF. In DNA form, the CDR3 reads TGTGCCAGCAGCCCCCAGGTCACGTCTGGAAACACCATATATTTT.

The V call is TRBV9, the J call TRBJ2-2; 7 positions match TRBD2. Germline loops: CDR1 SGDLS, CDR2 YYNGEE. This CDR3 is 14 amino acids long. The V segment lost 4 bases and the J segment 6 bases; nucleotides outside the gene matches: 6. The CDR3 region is CASSPATSPGELFF. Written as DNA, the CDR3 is TGTGCCAGCAGCCCGGCGACTAGCCCCGGGGAGCTGTTTTTT.

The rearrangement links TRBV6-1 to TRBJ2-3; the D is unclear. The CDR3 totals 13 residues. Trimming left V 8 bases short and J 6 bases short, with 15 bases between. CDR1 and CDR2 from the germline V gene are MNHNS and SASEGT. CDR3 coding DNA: TGTGCCAGCGGGCTTCTCTCTGCGGATACGCAGTATTTT. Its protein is CASGLLSADTQYF.

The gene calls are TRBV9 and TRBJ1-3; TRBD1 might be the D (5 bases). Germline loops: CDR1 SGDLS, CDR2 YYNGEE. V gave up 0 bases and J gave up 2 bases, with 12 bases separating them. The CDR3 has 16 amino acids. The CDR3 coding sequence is TGTGCCAGCAGCGTAGACGGGCGGGGGGCTGGAAACACCATATATTTT. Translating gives CASSVDGRGAGNTIYF.

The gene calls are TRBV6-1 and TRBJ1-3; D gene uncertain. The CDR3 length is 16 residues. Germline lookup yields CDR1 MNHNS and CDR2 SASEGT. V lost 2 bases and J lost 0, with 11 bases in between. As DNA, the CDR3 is TGTGCCAGCAGTGAACAGGAGGGTTACTCTGGAAACACCATATATTTT. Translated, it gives CASSEQEGYSGNTIYF.

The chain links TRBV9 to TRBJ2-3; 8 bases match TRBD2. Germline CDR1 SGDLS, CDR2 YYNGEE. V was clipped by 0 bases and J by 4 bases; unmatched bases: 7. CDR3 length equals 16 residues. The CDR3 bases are TGTGCCAGCAGCGTAGCTAAGGGACTAGGGGCAGATACGCAGTATTTT. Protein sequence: CASSVAKGLGADTQYF. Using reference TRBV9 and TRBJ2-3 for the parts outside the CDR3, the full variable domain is DSGVTQTPKHLITATGQRVTLRCSPRSGDLSVYWYQQSLDQGLQFLIQYYNGEERAKGNILERFSAQQFPDLHSELNLSSLELGDSALYFCASSVAKGLGADTQYFGPGTRLTVL.